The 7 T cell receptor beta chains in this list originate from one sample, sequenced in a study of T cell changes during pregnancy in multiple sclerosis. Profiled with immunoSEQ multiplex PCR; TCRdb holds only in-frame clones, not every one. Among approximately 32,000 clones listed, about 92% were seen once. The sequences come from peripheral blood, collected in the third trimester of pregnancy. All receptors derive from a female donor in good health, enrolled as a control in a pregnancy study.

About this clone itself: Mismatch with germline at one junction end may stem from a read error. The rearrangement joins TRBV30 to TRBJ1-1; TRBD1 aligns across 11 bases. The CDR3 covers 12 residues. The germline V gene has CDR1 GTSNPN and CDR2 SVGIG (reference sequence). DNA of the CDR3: TGTGCCTGGGGGGGACAGGGGGAAATGTTTCTCTTT. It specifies CAWGGQGEMFLF.

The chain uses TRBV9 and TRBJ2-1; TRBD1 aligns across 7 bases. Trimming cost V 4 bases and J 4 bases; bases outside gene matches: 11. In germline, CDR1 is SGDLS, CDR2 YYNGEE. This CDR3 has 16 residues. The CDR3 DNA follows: TGTGCCAGCAGCATTAACCAGGGGGATCCTTACAATGAGCAGTTCTTC. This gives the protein CASSINQGDPYNEQFF.

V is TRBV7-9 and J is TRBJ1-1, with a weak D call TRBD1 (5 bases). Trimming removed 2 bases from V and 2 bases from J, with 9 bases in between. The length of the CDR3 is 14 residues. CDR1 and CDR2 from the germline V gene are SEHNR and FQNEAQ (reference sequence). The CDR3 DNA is TGTGCCAGCAGCTTAATGGGGCCCAACACTGAAGCTTTCTTT. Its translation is CASSLMGPNTEAFF.

CDR3 residues: CASSYSTGRADTQYF. CDR3 sequence (DNA): TGTGCCAGCAGTTACTCGACCGGGAGGGCAGATACGCAGTATTTT. V usage is TRBV6-5 and J usage is TRBJ2-3; TRBD2 agrees at 8 bases. Germline V gene sequence: CDR1 MNHEY, CDR2 SVGAGI. Losses at the gene ends were 0 bases for V and 4 bases for J; bases not matched to a gene: 3. The CDR3 totals 15 residues.

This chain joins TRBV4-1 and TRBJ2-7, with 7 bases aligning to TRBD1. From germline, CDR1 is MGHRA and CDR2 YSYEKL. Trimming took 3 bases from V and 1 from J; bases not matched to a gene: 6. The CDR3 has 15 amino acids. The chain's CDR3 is CASSQAQGPSYEQYF. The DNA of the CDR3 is TGCGCCAGCAGCCAGGCACAGGGGCCGTCCTACGAGCAGTACTTC.

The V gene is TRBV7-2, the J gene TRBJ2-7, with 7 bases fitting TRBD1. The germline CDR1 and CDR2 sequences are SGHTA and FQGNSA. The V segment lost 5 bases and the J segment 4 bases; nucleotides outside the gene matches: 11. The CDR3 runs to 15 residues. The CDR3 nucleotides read TGTGCCAGCAGCCAAGGACAGGTTCCAAGGTACGAGCAGTACTTC. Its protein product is CASSQGQVPRYEQYF.

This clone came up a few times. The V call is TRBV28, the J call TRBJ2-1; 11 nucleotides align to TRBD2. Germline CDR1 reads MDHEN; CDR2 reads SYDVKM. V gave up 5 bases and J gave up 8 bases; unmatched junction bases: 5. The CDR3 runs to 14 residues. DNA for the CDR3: TGTGCCAGCAGTATTAGCGGGAGGGGGGATGAGCAGTTCTTC. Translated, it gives CASSISGRGDEQFF.